Sequencing of this TCR beta chain was carried out in a study of shared clonotypes between healthy human individuals. Study-level background: Donors were two women and a few men aged 18 to 49.

Clones were sequenced by immunoSEQ multiplex PCR, and TCRdb holds only the in-frame ones, with some missing. The sample lists over a million clones; approximately 98.5% were seen once. Study-wide results and limits: Unshared clonotypes carried lower generation probabilities than those common to all four donors. Four donors held around 5% of naive CD4 clonotypes in common.

A note on this clone: What it binds is not known.

Sequencing was carried out using naive CD4+ T cells sorted from blood. Subset reported: CD45RA+ positively selected. The receptor was derived from a man younger than 40 in good health.

The CDR3 DNA reads as TGCGCCAGCAGCTCTGGAGGCGGGAGGGGCACAGATACGCAGTATTTT. Protein: CASSSGGGRGTDTQYF. The rearrangement links TRBV5-1 to TRBJ2-3; 9 nucleotides align to TRBD2. Trimming removed 3 bases from V and 1 base from J; junction bases left unmatched: 6. This CDR3 contains 16 residues. The germline CDR1 and CDR2 sequences are SGHRS and YFSETQ. The full variable domain, rest sourced from reference TRBV5-1 and TRBJ2-3, is KAGVTQTPRYLIKTRGQQVTLSCSPISGHRSVSWYQQTPGQGLQFLFEYFSETQRNKGNFPGRFSGRQFSNSRSEMNVSTLELGDSALYLCASSSGGGRGTDTQYFGPGTRLTVL.